The sequence of this TCR beta chain was determined in a study of blood T cell repertoires in COVID-19. V was pared by 2 bases and J by 0 bases, with 11 bases between. The CDR3 has 15 residues. From germline, CDR1 is SGHNT and CDR2 YYREEE (reference sequence). Assay: immunoSEQ multiplex PCR; the TCRdb copy retains only in-frame clones and omits some. The sample carries 300,000 or so clones, 90% recorded once. Input material: PBMCs or T cells enriched from blood (not recorded which). This sequence originates from a man in his sixties who had recovered from COVID-19. J is TRBJ1-1 and V is TRBV5-4; TRBD1 might be the D (5 bases). CDR3 sequence reads: CASSFGGGVNTEAFF. The CDR3 DNA follows: TGTGCCAGCAGCTTCGGGGGTGGGGTGAACACTGAAGCTTTCTTT.